Below, 16 T cell receptor beta chains from the same sample are listed, as sequenced in a study of shared clonotypes between healthy human individuals. Clones were sequenced by immunoSEQ multiplex PCR, and TCRdb holds only the in-frame ones, with some missing. The table lists some 240,000 clones, 60% to 80% of them singletons, with 8.5% to 14% in the top ten. Sequenced material: memory CD4+ T cells sorted from blood. Subset specified: CD45RA-negative fraction. These receptor sequences come from a man between 25 and 39 years old in good health.

The chain employs TRBV10-3 and TRBJ1-3, with a possible D match to TRBD1 (5 bases). Per germline, CDR1 ENHRY and CDR2 SYGVKD. Trimming left V 4 bases short and J 0 bases short, with 7 bases between. The CDR3 is made up of 14 amino acids. CDR3 sequence: CAISGDFSGNTIYF. As DNA, the CDR3 is TGTGCCATCAGTGGGGACTTCTCTGGAAACACCATATATTTT.

Points on this clone: The same CDR3 can be traced to other DNA sequences in this sample. V usage is TRBV7-2 and J usage is TRBJ2-2, with 11 bases identical to TRBD2. Trimming cost V 5 bases and J 4 bases; bases outside gene matches: 6. The CDR3 runs to 16 residues. The germline gives CDR1 SGHTA, CDR2 FQGNSA. CDR3 region: CASSLRLAGITGELFF. DNA of the CDR3: TGTGCCAGCAGCCTCCGACTAGCGGGAATCACCGGGGAGCTGTTTTTT.

CDR3 sequence reads: CASSVGQRPDNYLAKNIQYF. The DNA for the CDR3 is TGCGCCAGCAGCGTCGGACAGAGGCCCGATAACTATTTAGCCAAAAACATTCAGTACTTC. The chain employs TRBV5-1 and TRBJ2-4; D perhaps matches TRBD1 (6 bases). CDR1 and CDR2 from the germline V gene are SGHRS and YFSETQ. The V end was cut by 4 bases, the J end by 0 bases, with 26 bases between. The CDR3 loop spans 20 amino acids.

The chain couples TRBV30 to TRBJ1-1; D might be TRBD1 (5 bases). This CDR3 is 11 amino acids long. Trimming removed 3 bases from V and 11 bases from J, with 13 bases in between. Germline CDR1 reads GTSNPN; CDR2 reads SVGIG (reference sequence). Here the CDR3 reads CAWRRVGEAFF. CDR3 nucleotides: TGTGCCTGGAGAAGGGTAGGGGAGGCTTTCTTT.

This chain connects TRBV6-1 to TRBJ2-3; 10 positions agree with TRBD2. The CDR3 consists of 15 residues. J was trimmed by 8 bases and V by 4 bases; bases with no gene match: 9. The V gene's germline CDR1 is MNHNS and CDR2 SASEGT. Here the CDR3 reads CASSGSLAGDGTQYF. CDR3 bases: TGTGCCAGCAGTGGTTCGCTAGCGGGAGATGGTACGCAGTATTTT.

V is TRBV2 and J is TRBJ2-7; D unclear. Trimming cost V 5 bases and J 4 bases, with 18 bases left between them. The CDR3 consists of 15 residues. Germline V gene data show CDR1 as SNHLY and CDR2 as FYNNEI. The CDR3 is CASSPSSAVRYEQYF. The CDR3, as DNA: TGTGCCAGCAGTCCTTCTTCTGCCGTCCGATACGAGCAGTACTTC.

The genes are TRBV9 and TRBJ2-3; D is possibly TRBD1 (6 bases). Germline V gene data show CDR1 as SGDLS and CDR2 as YYNGEE. With 3 bases removed from V and 1 base from J, the gap between germline ends came to 6 bases. This CDR3 spans 13 amino acids. The CDR3 reads CASSGTGTDTQYF. The CDR3 region has the DNA TGTGCCAGCAGCGGGACAGGCACAGATACGCAGTATTTT.

The V call is TRBV14, the J call TRBJ2-1, with 9 positions matching TRBD2. Trimming cost V 4 bases and J 3 bases; bases outside gene matches: 4. Per germline, CDR1 SGHDN and CDR2 FVKESK. This CDR3 spans 15 amino acids. The CDR3 DNA follows: TGTGCCAGCAGCCGCGGACTAGCGCGCTACAATGAGCAGTTCTTC. Amino acids: CASSRGLARYNEQFF.

This rearrangement joins TRBV10-3 to TRBJ2-1; TRBD2 matches at 8 bases. The CDR3 sequence is 14 residues long. Germline V CDR1 and CDR2: ENHRY, SYGVKD. V shed 2 bases and J 5 bases; nucleotides not matched to a gene: 2. Here the CDR3 DNA reads TGTGCCATCAGTGAGAGAGCGGGAGACAATGAGCAGTTCTTC. It codes for CAISERAGDNEQFF.

The J gene is TRBJ1-4, the V gene TRBV5-1; maybe TRBD1 (5 bases). CDR3 length equals 15 residues. Trimming took 4 bases from V and 2 from J, leaving 12 bases between them. Per germline, CDR1 SGHRS and CDR2 YFSETQ. The CDR3 DNA follows: TGCGCCAGCAGCCATCAGGGCGCGACTAATGAAAAACTGTTTTTT. The encoded protein is CASSHQGATNEKLFF.

The chain is built from TRBV5-6 and TRBJ2-7; the D gene is possibly TRBD2 (5 bases). This CDR3 has 15 amino acids. The V gene lost 1 base and the J gene lost 5 bases, with 16 bases spanning the gap. Germline V gene lookup returns CDR1 SGHDT and CDR2 YYEEEE. The CDR3, as DNA: TGTGCCAGCAGCTTGAGAGGGCTCGGACCTAACGAGCAGTACTTC. Residues: CASSLRGLGPNEQYF.

The V gene is TRBV19, the J gene TRBJ2-1, with D unresolved. The CDR3 contains 13 residues. Trimming stripped 1 base from V and 8 bases from J, with 9 bases between. The V gene's germline CDR1 is LNHDA and CDR2 SQIVND (reference sequence). CDR3 DNA: TGTGCCAGTAGTATAGGAATTGGGGATGAGCAGTTCTTC. Protein: CASSIGIGDEQFF.

This clone was found many times. This chain connects TRBV14 to TRBJ2-2; the D is unclear. V was cut by 2 bases and J by 6 bases, with 7 bases left in between. The V gene's germline CDR1 is SGHDN and CDR2 FVKESK. The CDR3 extends over 13 amino acids. CDR3 nucleotides: TGTGCCAGCAGCCAACCCATCGCCGGGGAGCTGTTTTTT. Protein sequence: CASSQPIAGELFF.

This chain connects TRBV6-1 to TRBJ1-1; the D is unclear. In germline, CDR1 is MNHNS, CDR2 SASEGT. The V gene lost 3 bases and the J gene lost 6 bases, with 5 bases spanning the gap. The CDR3 extends over 11 amino acids. The CDR3 DNA reads TGTGCCAGCAGTGACTGGGCTGAAGCTTTCTTT. Translating it yields CASSDWAEAFF.

This clone was detected a few times. This chain connects TRBV5-1 to TRBJ2-4; D is unresolved. CDR3 length: 16 residues. V was clipped by 1 base and J by 0 bases, with 11 bases between them. Germline CDR1 is SGHRS and CDR2 is YFSETQ. The CDR3 region has the DNA TGCGCCAGCAGCTTGACAGTTTTCCAAGCCAAAAACATTCAGTACTTC. It specifies CASSLTVFQAKNIQYF.

The V call is TRBV4-3, the J call TRBJ2-7, with D perhaps given as TRBD1 or TRBD2 (5 bases each). The end of the DNA fits TRBJ2-5 better, so the J call may be wrong. The CDR3 is 17 amino acids. CDR1 is LGHNA, CDR2 YSLEER, per germline. The CDR3 region has the DNA TGCGCCAGCAGCCCTTTCCGGGGAGAGGGGTGGAAAGAGACCCAGTACTTC. Encoded protein: CASSPFRGEGWKETQYF.